This T cell receptor beta chain is from a study of shared clonotypes between healthy human individuals. Broader study findings: Between four donors, naive CD4 clonotypes were shared at a level of about 5%.

Samples underwent the assay at deep level. TCRdb's copy holds only in-frame clones and misses some; the assay was immunoSEQ multiplex PCR. The sample lists around 550,000 clones, 85% to 95% occurring once. CD45RO-negative, CCR7-selected cells formed the naive CD8 fraction, which excluded terminally differentiated effector memory CD45RA+ cells. About this clone itself: Its antigen is unidentified.

Trimming removed 5 bases from V and 1 base from J, with 11 bases in between. The CDR3 runs to 14 residues. Germline CDR1 and CDR2: MDHEN and SYDVKM. This receptor was obtained from a woman in her 30s in good health. The V and J genes are TRBV28 and TRBJ2-5, with D perhaps matching TRBD1 (6 bases). The source material was naive CD8+ T cells sorted from blood. Here the CDR3 reads CASSAWTVQETQYF. The CDR3 DNA follows: TGTGCCAGCAGTGCTTGGACAGTCCAAGAGACCCAGTACTTC.